This T cell receptor (beta chain) was found in a study of control samples from healthy donors and cancer patients. In germline, CDR1 is LNHDA, CDR2 SQIVND (reference sequence). The CDR3 is 13 residues long. Between the trimmed V and J ends, which lost 3 bases and 3 bases, there was a span of 6 bases. The table came from immunoSEQ multiplex PCR; TCRdb's copy has only in-frame clones and leaves some out. This table has over 150,000 clones, approximately 94% appearing once. Input material: PBMCs. This rearrangement joins TRBV19 to TRBJ1-5; D not resolved. The source of this sequence is a man between 60 and 75 years old with colorectal cancer. CDR3 sequence: CASSMRDNQPQHF. Here the CDR3 DNA reads TGTGCCAGTAGTATGAGGGACAATCAGCCCCAGCATTTT. The whole variable domain, remainder taken from reference TRBV19 and TRBJ1-5, is DGGITQSPKYLFRKEGQNVTLSCEQNLNHDAMYWYRQDPGQGLRLIYYSQIVNDFQKGDIAEGYSVSREKKESFPLTVTSAQKNPTAFYLCASSMRDNQPQHFGDGTRLSIL.